The 28 T cell receptor beta chains below all came from one sample that was sequenced in a study of OX40 agonist ivuxolimab in advanced cancers. Measured with immunoSEQ multiplex PCR; TCRdb has only the in-frame clones, and not every one. The data contain about 46,000 clones, around 91% of them singletons. The input for sequencing was CD4+ or CD8+ T cells sorted from blood, taken in a trial of the OX40 agonist ivuxolimab. The receptors shown here come from an adult with an advanced solid tumor such as melanoma, head and neck, liver or kidney cancer.

The rearrangement links TRBV7-9 to TRBJ1-2; TRBD1 aligns across 9 bases. The CDR3 extends over 16 amino acids. Trimming removed 5 bases from V and 4 bases from J; junction bases left unmatched: 11. Per germline, CDR1 SEHNR and CDR2 FQNEAQ (reference sequence). The CDR3 region is CASSPQDRGDFYGYTF. The DNA for the CDR3 is TGTGCCAGCAGCCCCCAGGACAGGGGCGATTTCTATGGCTACACCTTC.

The count of this clone is one. The V and J genes are TRBV4-1 and TRBJ2-1; TRBD2 agrees at 11 bases. The CDR3 loop spans 15 amino acids. CDR1 is MGHRA and CDR2 is YSYEKL in the germline V gene. The J segment lost 5 bases and the V segment lost 4 bases, leaving 4 bases of the junction unmatched. CDR3 DNA sequence: TGCGCCAGCAGCCCCGATAGCGGGAGGGACAATGAGCAGTTCTTC. This codes for CASSPDSGRDNEQFF.

V usage is TRBV7-8 and J usage is TRBJ2-5; the D call may be TRBD1 or TRBD2 (6 bases each). Germline V lookup: CDR1 SGHVS, CDR2 FQNEAQ. V lost 4 bases and J lost 5, with 14 bases in between. The CDR3 has 14 amino acids. CDR3 region: CASSSGVGGETQYF. The CDR3 DNA reads TGTGCCAGCAGCTCAGGGGTAGGGGGGGAGACCCAGTACTTC.

The chain uses TRBV6-6 and TRBJ2-4, with TRBD1 identical over 8 bases. Germline V lookup: CDR1 MNHNY, CDR2 SVGAGI (reference sequence). This CDR3 contains 14 residues. J was trimmed by 13 bases and V by 2 bases; bases with no gene match: 10. The CDR3 coding sequence is TGTGCCAGCAGTTACCCCGGACAGGGAGAAGCCCAGTACTTC. Encoded protein: CASSYPGQGEAQYF.

V is TRBV27 and J is TRBJ2-3; 7 positions agree with TRBD2. The V segment lost 5 bases and the J segment 3 bases; nucleotides outside the gene matches: 5. Germline CDR1 is MNHEY and CDR2 is SMNVEV (reference sequence). There are 14 residues in the CDR3. The CDR3 DNA reads as TGTGCCAGCAGTCTCGCGGGGGTAACAGATACGCAGTATTTT. It is translated as CASSLAGVTDTQYF.

The V and J genes are TRBV19 and TRBJ1-5; perhaps TRBD1 as D (5 bases). Germline values: CDR1 LNHDA, CDR2 SQIVND (reference sequence). The CDR3 has 15 amino acids. Trimming pared 3 bases from V and 0 bases from J, leaving 9 bases between. CDR3 in DNA: TGTGCCAGTAGTATCGGGGGTGTTAGCAATCAGCCCCAGCATTTT. It specifies CASSIGGVSNQPQHF.

The V gene is TRBV6-1, the J gene TRBJ1-1; a possible D gene is TRBD1 (5 bases). This CDR3 contains 13 residues. Germline CDR1 MNHNS, CDR2 SASEGT. The V end lost 2 bases, the J end lost 3 bases, and 7 bases lay between the germline ends. CDR3 sequence (DNA): TGTGCCAGCAGTGAACGGGGGGACACTGAAGCTTTCTTT. Translated: CASSERGDTEAFF.

This clone showed up just once. CDR3 nucleotides: TGCGCCAGCAGCCAAGGACAGTTCAATCAGCCCCAGCATTTT. Amino acid sequence: CASSQGQFNQPQHF. The chain employs TRBV4-1 and TRBJ1-5; D perhaps matches TRBD1 (5 bases). There are 14 residues in the CDR3. The germline V gene has CDR1 MGHRA and CDR2 YSYEKL. Trimming stripped 1 base from V and 3 bases from J, with 7 bases between.

V is TRBV5-1 and J is TRBJ1-2; weak D call: TRBD1 (6 bases). The germline V and J ends were trimmed by 1 base and 3 bases, with 19 bases remaining between them. Germline V CDR1 and CDR2: SGHRS, YFSETQ. The CDR3 sequence is 17 residues long. The CDR3 DNA follows: TGCGCCAGCAGCTTGTCGGGGGCAGGCGGCGGGGACTATGGCTACACCTTC. Translated: CASSLSGAGGGDYGYTF.

This sequence joins TRBV5-1 and TRBJ2-1; TRBD2 matches 9 bases. Looked up from germline, CDR1 is SGHRS and CDR2 is YFSETQ. The CDR3 loop spans 16 amino acids. V was pared by 2 bases and J by 4 bases, with 7 bases of the junction left unmatched. The CDR3 loop reads CASSLTAGGPYNEQFF. CDR3 nucleotide sequence: TGCGCCAGCAGCTTAACGGCGGGGGGGCCGTACAATGAGCAGTTCTTC.

The chain couples TRBV5-1 to TRBJ2-2; D possibly corresponds to TRBD1 (6 bases). Looked up from germline, CDR1 is SGHRS and CDR2 is YFSETQ. The CDR3 has 16 residues. Deletions cut 4 bases from V and 3 bases from J, with 16 bases between. CDR3: CASSPDTGWYTGELFF. For the CDR3, the DNA is TGCGCCAGCAGCCCGGACACAGGGTGGTACACCGGGGAGCTGTTTTTT.

V usage is TRBV28 and J usage is TRBJ2-3, with D perhaps assigned TRBD1 or TRBD2 (5 bases each). The CDR3 is made up of 15 amino acids. Between the trimmed V and J ends, which lost 8 bases and 8 bases, there was a span of 23 bases. Germline assignment: CDR1 MDHEN and CDR2 SYDVKM. The CDR3 coding sequence is TGTGCCAGCGCGAACACAGGAATCACAGAGGGTACGCAGTATTTT. The encoded protein is CASANTGITEGTQYF.

The chain joins TRBV19 to TRBJ2-2; weak D call: TRBD1 (5 bases). This CDR3 has 15 residues. V shed 4 bases and J shed 5 bases, with 14 bases lying between them. CDR1 is LNHDA, CDR2 SQIVND, per germline (reference sequence). DNA of the CDR3: TGTGCCAGTAGTAAGGGGTCTTTCCAAACCGGGGAGCTGTTTTTT. As protein: CASSKGSFQTGELFF.

The genes are TRBV9 and TRBJ2-7; D could derive from TRBD1 or TRBD2 (7 bases each). The ends were cut back, 0 bases at V and 3 bases at J, with 13 bases in the middle. CDR1 and CDR2 (germline): SGDLS, YYNGEE. The CDR3 sequence is 15 residues long. CDR3 DNA sequence: TGTGCCAGCAGCGTAGCTACAGGGGACTACTACGAGCAGTACTTC. It yields the protein CASSVATGDYYEQYF.

The chain uses TRBV5-8 and TRBJ1-5; D perhaps matches TRBD1 (5 bases). V was pared by 1 base and J by 4 bases, with 9 bases between. The germline gives CDR1 SGHTS, CDR2 YDEGEE. The CDR3 is 14 amino acids. CDR3 in DNA: TGTGCCAGCAGCTTGTTGGCAGGGAATCAGCCCCAGCATTTT. This codes for CASSLLAGNQPQHF.

The chain is built from TRBV6-6 and TRBJ2-2, with TRBD1 identical over 10 bases. CDR3 size: 16 residues. V shed 1 base and J 1 base; nucleotides not matched to a gene: 0. CDR1 is MNHNY, CDR2 SVGAGI, per germline (reference sequence). DNA of the CDR3: TGTGCCAGCAGTTACTGGGACAGGGGGAACACCGGGGAGCTGTTTTTT. It encodes CASSYWDRGNTGELFF.

The gene calls are TRBV19 and TRBJ2-3, with unresolved D. Looked up from germline, CDR1 is LNHDA and CDR2 is SQIVND (reference sequence). Deletions cut 1 base from V and 0 bases from J, with 5 bases between. The CDR3 extends over 14 amino acids. CDR3 loop: CASSIATSTDTQYF. As DNA, the CDR3 is TGTGCCAGTAGTATAGCCACCAGCACAGATACGCAGTATTTT.

The chain recombines TRBV27 with TRBJ1-5; D unresolved. V was shortened by 2 bases and J by 2 bases, with 10 bases between the two germline ends. Germline V gene sequence: CDR1 MNHEY, CDR2 SMNVEV (reference sequence). The CDR3 spans 15 residues. The CDR3 protein is CASSLIGLGNQPQHF. The CDR3 bases are TGTGCCAGCAGTTTAATAGGGTTGGGCAATCAGCCCCAGCATTTT.

The chain carries TRBV6-6 and TRBJ2-7; the D gene could be TRBD1 or TRBD2 (5 bases each). In germline, CDR1 is MNHNY, CDR2 SVGAGI (reference sequence). The CDR3 contains 14 residues. V shed 6 bases and J shed 2 bases, with 14 bases lying between them. CDR3 region: CASSRVGRTYEQYF. The CDR3 bases are TGTGCCAGCAGCAGGGTGGGACGGACCTACGAGCAGTACTTC.

This clone was counted once. The V and J genes are TRBV19 and TRBJ2-7, with TRBD2 matching 7 bases. The CDR3 loop spans 15 amino acids. Germline CDR1 and CDR2: LNHDA and SQIVND (reference sequence). V shed 1 base and J 2 bases; nucleotides not matched to a gene: 5. CDR3 in DNA: TGTGCCAGTAGTATAGGCCCTGGACTAGCCTACGAGCAGTACTTC. Its protein is CASSIGPGLAYEQYF.

The chain couples TRBV28 to TRBJ1-4, with TRBD1 matching 7 bases. The ends lost 5 bases at V and 4 bases at J; junction bases unmatched: 10. The germline V gene has CDR1 MDHEN and CDR2 SYDVKM. The CDR3 runs 16 residues. For the CDR3, the DNA is TGTGCCAGCAGTCCCTACAGGGGTGGGGTTAATGAAAAACTGTTTTTT. This codes for CASSPYRGGVNEKLFF.

As concerns this clone: One end of the junction is discordant with germline, which a read error may explain. The chain is built from TRBV7-8 and TRBJ2-3, with 9 positions matching TRBD2. The CDR3 has 14 amino acids. Germline V gene sequence: CDR1 SGHVS, CDR2 FQNEAQ. CDR3 in amino acids: CASRLAGVTDTQYF. The CDR3 region has the DNA TGTGCCAGCAGATTAGCGGGGGTCACAGATACGCAGTATTTT.

The chain combines TRBV7-9 with TRBJ2-7; a weak D match, TRBD2 (6 bases). CDR3 length: 13 amino acids. Germline CDR1 reads SEHNR; CDR2 reads FQNEAQ (reference sequence). With 4 bases removed from V and 5 bases from J, the gap between germline ends came to 12 bases. The CDR3 spells CASSSDSGDEQYF. CDR3 bases: TGTGCCAGCAGCTCTGATTCGGGGGACGAGCAGTACTTC. The complete variable domain, with remaining parts taken from reference TRBV7-9 and TRBJ2-7, reads DTGVSQNPRHKITKRGQNVTFRCDPISEHNRLYWYRQTLGQGPEFLTYFQNEAQLEKSRLLSDRFSAERPKGSFSTLEIQRTEQGDSAMYLCASSSDSGDEQYFGPGTRLTVT.

The CDR3, as DNA: TGTGCCAGCAGCCTAGTGACAGAGGGACAAGATACGCAGTATTTT. This encodes CASSLVTEGQDTQYF. The V gene is TRBV13, the J gene TRBJ2-3; TRBD1 is a possible D gene (6 bases). V lost 5 bases and J lost 5, with 17 bases in between. Germline lookup yields CDR1 PRHDT and CDR2 FYEKMQ (reference sequence). The CDR3 has 15 residues. Variable domain in full (rest from reference TRBV13 and TRBJ2-3): AAGVIQSPRHLIKEKRETATLKCYPIPRHDTVYWYQQGPGQDPQFLISFYEKMQSDKGSIPDRFSAQQFSDYHSELNMSSLELGDSALYFCASSLVTEGQDTQYFGPGTRLTVL.

The chain combines TRBV9 with TRBJ1-4; D not resolved. With 2 bases removed from V and 1 base from J, the gap between germline ends came to 3 bases. Germline assignment: CDR1 SGDLS and CDR2 YYNGEE. The CDR3 is made up of 13 amino acids. This CDR3 reads CASSVRTNEKLFF. The CDR3 region has the DNA TGTGCCAGCAGCGTGAGAACTAATGAAAAACTGTTTTTT.

V gene TRBV6-5 combines with J gene TRBJ2-3; D possibly uses TRBD1 or TRBD2 (5 bases each). This CDR3 region has 16 residues. V lost 2 bases and J lost 5, with 17 bases in between. The germline gives CDR1 MNHEY, CDR2 SVGAGI. The CDR3 DNA sequence: TGTGCCAGCAGTTACCGATGGGCCCAGGGAGAAGATACGCAGTATTTT. Encoded protein: CASSYRWAQGEDTQYF.

The V gene is TRBV5-6, the J gene TRBJ2-7; 7 nucleotides agree with TRBD1. Germline CDR1 reads SGHDT; CDR2 reads YYEEEE. V dropped 4 bases and J dropped 1; count of bases not matched to a gene: 2. The CDR3 has 13 residues. CDR3 amino acids: CASSPGQSYEQYF. For the CDR3, the DNA is TGTGCCAGCAGCCCGGGACAGTCCTACGAGCAGTACTTC.

The rearrangement uses TRBV7-9 and TRBJ2-5; D remains unclear. Trimming shortened V by 4 bases and J by 1 base, and 10 bases separated the two germline ends. The germline CDR1 and CDR2 sequences are SEHNR and FQNEAQ (reference sequence). CDR3 length equals 14 residues. CDR3 sequence: CASSSDMSQETQYF. The CDR3 nucleotides read TGTGCCAGCAGCTCTGACATGTCCCAAGAGACCCAGTACTTC.